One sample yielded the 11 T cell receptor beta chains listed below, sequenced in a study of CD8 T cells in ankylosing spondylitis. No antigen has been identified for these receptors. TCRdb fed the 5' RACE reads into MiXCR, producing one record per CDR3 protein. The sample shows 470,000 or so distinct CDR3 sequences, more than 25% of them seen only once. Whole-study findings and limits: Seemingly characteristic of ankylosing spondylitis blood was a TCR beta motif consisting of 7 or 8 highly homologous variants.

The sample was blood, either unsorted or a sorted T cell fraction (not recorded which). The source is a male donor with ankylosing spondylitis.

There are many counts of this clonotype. The CDR3 protein is CASSPGPGPSTDTQYF. Written as DNA, the CDR3 is TGTGCCAGCAGCCCGGGACCGGGACCTAGCACAGATACGCAGTATTTT. The chain links TRBV5-6 to TRBJ2-3; D tentatively fits TRBD1 or TRBD2 (5 bases each). V was cut by 4 bases and J by 0 bases, with 15 bases left in between. Per the germline V gene, CDR1 is SGHDT and CDR2 is YYEEEE. The CDR3 runs 16 residues.

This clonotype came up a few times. This CDR3 reads CASSLDGGQGVYGYTF. In DNA, the CDR3 is TGTGCCAGCAGCTTAGATGGGGGACAGGGAGTTTATGGCTACACCTTC. This sequence joins TRBV11-2 and TRBJ1-2, with 9 bases that match TRBD1. The CDR3 has 16 amino acids. The germline gives CDR1 SGHAT, CDR2 FQNNGV. V lost 0 bases and J lost 5; bases outside the gene matches: 7. The variable domain in full, with the rest retrieved from reference TRBV11-2 and TRBJ1-2, is EAGVAQSPRYKIIEKRQSVAFWCNPISGHATLYWYQQILGQGPKLLIQFQNNGVVDDSQLPKDRFSAERLKGVDSTLKIQPAKLEDSAVYLCASSLDGGQGVYGYTFGSGTRLTVV.

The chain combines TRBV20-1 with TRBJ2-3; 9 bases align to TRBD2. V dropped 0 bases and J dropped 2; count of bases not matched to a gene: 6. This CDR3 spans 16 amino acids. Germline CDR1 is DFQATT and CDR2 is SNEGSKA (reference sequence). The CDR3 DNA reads TGCAGTGCTAGAGATCGCCTAGCGGGGTTCACAGATACGCAGTATTTT. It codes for CSARDRLAGFTDTQYF.

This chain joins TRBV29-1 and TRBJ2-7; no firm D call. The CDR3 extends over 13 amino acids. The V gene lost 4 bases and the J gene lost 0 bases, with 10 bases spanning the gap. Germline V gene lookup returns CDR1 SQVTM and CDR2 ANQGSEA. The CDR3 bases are TGCAGCGTTGCTGCCGGTTACTCCTACGAGCAGTACTTC. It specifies CSVAAGYSYEQYF.

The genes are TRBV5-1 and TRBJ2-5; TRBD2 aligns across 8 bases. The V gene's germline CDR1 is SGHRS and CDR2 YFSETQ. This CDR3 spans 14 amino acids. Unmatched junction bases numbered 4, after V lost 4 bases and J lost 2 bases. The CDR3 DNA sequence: TGCGCCAGCAGCCCCGGGGGGGCTCAAGAGACCCAGTACTTC. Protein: CASSPGGAQETQYF.

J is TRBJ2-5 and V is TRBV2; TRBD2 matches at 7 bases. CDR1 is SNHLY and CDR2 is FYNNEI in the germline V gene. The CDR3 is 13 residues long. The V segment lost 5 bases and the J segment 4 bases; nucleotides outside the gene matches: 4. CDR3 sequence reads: CASSYGEGETQYF. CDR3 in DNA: TGTGCCAGCAGTTACGGGGAGGGAGAGACCCAGTACTTC. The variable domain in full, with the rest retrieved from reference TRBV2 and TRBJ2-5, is EPEVTQTPSHQVTQMGQEVILRCVPISNHLYFYWYRQILGQKVEFLVSFYNNEISEKSEIFDDQFSVERPDGSNFTLKIRSTKLEDSAMYFCASSYGEGETQYFGPGTRLLVL.

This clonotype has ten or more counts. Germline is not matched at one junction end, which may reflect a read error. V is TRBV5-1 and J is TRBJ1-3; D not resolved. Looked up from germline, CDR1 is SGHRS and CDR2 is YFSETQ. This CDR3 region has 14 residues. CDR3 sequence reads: CASSLSSSGNTIYF. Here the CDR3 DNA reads TGTGCCAGCAGTTTGAGCAGCTCTGGAAACACCATATATTTT. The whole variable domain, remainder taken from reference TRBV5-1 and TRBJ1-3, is KAGVTQTPRYLIKTRGQQVTLSCSPISGHRSVSWYQQTPGQGLQFLFEYFSETQRNKGNFPGRFSGRQFSNSRSEMNVSTLELGDSALYLCASSLSSSGNTIYFGEGSWLTVV.

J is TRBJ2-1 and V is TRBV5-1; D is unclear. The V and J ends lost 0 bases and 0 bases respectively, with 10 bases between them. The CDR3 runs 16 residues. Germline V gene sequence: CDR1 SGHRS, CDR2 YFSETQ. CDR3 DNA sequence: TGCGCCAGCAGCTTGGACCGTCACAGCTCCTACAATGAGCAGTTCTTC. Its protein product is CASSLDRHSSYNEQFF. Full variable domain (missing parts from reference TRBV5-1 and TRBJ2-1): KAGVTQTPRYLIKTRGQQVTLSCSPISGHRSVSWYQQTPGQGLQFLFEYFSETQRNKGNFPGRFSGRQFSNSRSEMNVSTLELGDSALYLCASSLDRHSSYNEQFFGPGTRLTVL.

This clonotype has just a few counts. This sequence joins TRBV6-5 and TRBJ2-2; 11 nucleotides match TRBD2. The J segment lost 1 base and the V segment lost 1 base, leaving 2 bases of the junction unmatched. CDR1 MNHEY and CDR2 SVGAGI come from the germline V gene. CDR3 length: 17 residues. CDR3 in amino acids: CASSYFTSGGNTGELFF. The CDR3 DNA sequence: TGTGCCAGCAGTTACTTCACTAGCGGGGGGAACACCGGGGAGCTGTTTTTT.

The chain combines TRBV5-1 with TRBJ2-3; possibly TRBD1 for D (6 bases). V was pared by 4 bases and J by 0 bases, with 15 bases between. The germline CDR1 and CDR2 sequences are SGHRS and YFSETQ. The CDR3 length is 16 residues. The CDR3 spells CASSLQGQPSTDTQYF. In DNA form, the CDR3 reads TGCGCCAGCAGCCTCCAGGGGCAGCCTAGCACAGATACGCAGTATTTT. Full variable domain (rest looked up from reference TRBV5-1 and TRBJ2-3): KAGVTQTPRYLIKTRGQQVTLSCSPISGHRSVSWYQQTPGQGLQFLFEYFSETQRNKGNFPGRFSGRQFSNSRSEMNVSTLELGDSALYLCASSLQGQPSTDTQYFGPGTRLTVL.

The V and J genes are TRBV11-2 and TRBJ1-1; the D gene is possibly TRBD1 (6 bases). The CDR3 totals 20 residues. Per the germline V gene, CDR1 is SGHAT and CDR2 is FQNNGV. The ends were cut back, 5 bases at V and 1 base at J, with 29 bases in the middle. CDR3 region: CASSTRQAGKGYGANTEAFF. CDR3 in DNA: TGTGCCAGCAGCACGCGACAGGCGGGGAAGGGGTACGGGGCGAACACTGAAGCTTTCTTT.